These T cell receptor beta chains were read from a single sample in a study of cytomegalovirus exposure and HLA in healthy donors. Assay: immunoSEQ multiplex PCR; the TCRdb copy retains only in-frame clones and omits some. This table holds 150,000 to 200,000 clones, 70% to 80% found once. The sequencing input was PBMCs. The receptors originated from a man between 18 and 29 years old in good health and CMV-seronegative. CDR3s leave out the opening cysteine and the closing phenylalanine or tryptophan. D genes are given only for firm matches.

j_call,cdr3_length,d_call,v_call,cdr3_aa
TRBJ2-7,10,NA,TRBV5-4,ASSLSSGKQY
TRBJ2-1,15,TRBD2,TRBV7-6,ASSHPTSGPRGNEQF
TRBJ1-1,14,NA,TRBV11-1,ASSSAAGYTNTEAF
TRBJ2-5,11,NA,TRBV18,ASSPLVFETQY
TRBJ1-6,15,TRBD1,TRBV30,AWSIDRGVPYNSPLH
TRBJ2-1,13,NA,TRBV28,ASSYRSGPYNEQF
TRBJ2-7,13,TRBD2,TRBV4-1,ASSRGGGSSYEQY
TRBJ2-5,15,TRBD2,TRBV13,ASSLGTSSGGRETQY
TRBJ1-1,16,NA,TRBV7-2,ASSPTSAGRGKNTEAF
TRBJ2-2,12,NA,TRBV5-1,ASRTPTGPGELF
TRBJ2-5,14,NA,TRBV1,TSSPGAGEERETQY
TRBJ2-1,9,NA,TRBV20-1,SARGSDQQF
TRBJ2-7,11,NA,TRBV4-2,ASSPRTESEQY
TRBJ2-5,15,TRBD1,TRBV5-4,ASSLAIGQGDMETQY
TRBJ1-2,9,NA,TRBV28,ASSLKRGYT
TRBJ1-4,14,NA,TRBV7-6,ASSLGGLATNEKLF
TRBJ2-3,11,NA,TRBV7-6,ASSSGPGDTQY
TRBJ2-3,14,NA,TRBV10-1,ASSSNLEGRTDTQY
TRBJ2-2,13,NA,TRBV5-4,ASSLAGIHTGELF
TRBJ2-5,11,NA,TRBV18,ASSQQDQETQY
TRBJ1-2,12,TRBD1,TRBV2,ASSAGGTGSGYT
TRBJ1-3,12,TRBD1,TRBV10-3,AINPDRAGNTIY